This T cell receptor (beta chain) was observed in a study of shared clonotypes between healthy human individuals. Trimming cost V 4 bases and J 6 bases, with 7 bases left between them. CDR1 is SGHTA, CDR2 FQGNSA, per germline. CDR3 length equals 13 residues. Those who donated were healthy HIV-negative adults, with no recent acute infections or vaccinations reported. For every subset, genomic DNA was evenly distributed across several immunoSEQ plates. The data were produced by immunoSEQ multiplex PCR, yet TCRdb's version contains in-frame clones alone and is incomplete. The sample holds nearly 1 million clones; around 80% are singletons and the top ten take nearly 1.5%. Of note for this clone: The antigen is unknown.

General study points: Owing to a small donor count, the genetic and exposure-history diversity represented was limited.

This TCR was sampled from a man between 18 and 29 years old in good health. Sequenced: memory CD4+ T cells sorted from blood. Subset given: CD45RA-negative fraction. The chain couples TRBV7-2 to TRBJ1-6, with D uncertain. CDR3 bases: TGTGCCAGCAGCTATTACAGTAATTCACCCCTCCACTTT. It encodes CASSYYSNSPLHF.